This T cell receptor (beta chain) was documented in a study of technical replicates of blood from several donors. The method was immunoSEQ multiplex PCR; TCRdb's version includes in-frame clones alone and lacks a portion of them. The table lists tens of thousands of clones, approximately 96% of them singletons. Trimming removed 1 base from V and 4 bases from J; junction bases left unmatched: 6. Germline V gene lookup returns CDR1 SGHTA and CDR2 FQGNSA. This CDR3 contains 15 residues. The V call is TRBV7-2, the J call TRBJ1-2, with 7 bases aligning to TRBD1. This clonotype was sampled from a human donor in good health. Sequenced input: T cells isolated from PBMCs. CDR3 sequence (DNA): TGTGCCAGCAGCTTAGAAAGGGGGCTGGGCTATGGCTACACCTTC. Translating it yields CASSLERGLGYGYTF. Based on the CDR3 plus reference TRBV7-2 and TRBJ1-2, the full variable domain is GAGVSQSPSNKVTEKGKDVELRCDPISGHTALYWYRQSLGQGLEFLIYFQGNSAPDKSGLPSDRFSAERTGGSVSTLTIQRTQQEDSAVYLCASSLERGLGYGYTFGSGTRLTVV.